This TCR beta chain is drawn from a study of a mutant IDH1 vaccine in newly diagnosed glioma. On the study more broadly: Treated patients, roughly 62% male and roughly 40% female, averaged about 40 years of age.

Using immunoSEQ multiplex PCR, the repertoire was profiled, and TCRdb retains in-frame clones only, with some absent. The data contain about 64,000 clones, roughly 80% of them singletons. As for this clone: Its target is not known.

This sample's time point: week 11, during vaccination. The study gave 300 ug of mutant IDH1 20-mer peptide per vaccine dose, with topical imiquimod. General observations from the study: Immune responses arising from the vaccine appeared in approximately 92% of patients.

Germline V gene data show CDR1 as WNHNN and CDR2 as SYGVQD (reference sequence). CDR3 size: 13 residues. Deletions cut 5 bases from V and 1 base from J, with 8 bases between. This rearrangement joins TRBV10-1 to TRBJ1-1; D ambiguous. The TCR originated in a woman in her forties or fifties with glioma. Sequencing was performed on PBMCs, taken from a glioma patient whose treatment included an IDH1 peptide vaccine. The CDR3 spells CASSIKGNTEAFF. In DNA, the CDR3 is TGCGCCAGCAGTATCAAGGGGAACACTGAAGCTTTCTTT.